This entry concerns a single TCR beta chain. Donors consisted of healthy bone marrow donors. The sample belongs to a study of cytomegalovirus exposure and HLA in healthy donors. PCR used 60 Vbeta primers and 13 Jbeta primers. Generated by immunoSEQ multiplex PCR, the TCRdb table keeps only in-frame clones and is missing some. This sample has about 87,000 clones; approximately 69% occur once, and the top ten carry about 22%. This CDR3 comprises 18 residues. Unmatched junction bases numbered 9, after V lost 0 bases and J lost 1 base. Germline-derived CDR1 and CDR2 are SGDLS and YYNGEE. Sequenced: PBMCs. The receptor's source is a man younger than 45 in good health and CMV-seropositive. The rearrangement links TRBV9 to TRBJ2-5, with 10 bases matching TRBD2. The CDR3, as DNA: TGTGCCAGCAGCGTAGGTACCGGGAGGACTAGCGGCCAAGAGACCCAGTACTTC. Protein sequence: CASSVGTGRTSGQETQYF.